This T cell receptor beta chain was recorded in a study of CD8+ T cells in alopecia areata. The treatment was: oral pan-JAK inhibitor, 5-10 mg twice daily. Alopecia areata patients gave lesional scalp punch biopsies and peripheral blood samples. Sequencing used cDNA as its template, made by extracting RNA and reverse transcribing it. The assay was immunoSEQ multiplex PCR, and TCRdb's table has in-frame clones only and misses some. The sample has fewer than 250,000 clones, around two fifths seen once. This clone was counted between two and nine times. The antigen is not known. Study-level results: Normal skin's resident alphabeta T cells are sequenced alongside lesional scalp T cells.

V was pared by 8 bases and J by 3 bases, with 10 bases of the junction left unmatched. Looked up from germline, CDR1 is SQVTM and CDR2 is ANQGSEA. The CDR3 runs 14 residues. The sequence came from a human donor with alopecia areata. The sequenced sample was CD4+ T cells sorted from blood, obtained between weeks 36 and 40, from a patient treated with tofacitinib. This chain links TRBV29-1 with TRBJ1-5, with 7 bases matching TRBD1. CDR3 DNA: TGCAGCTTCCCTAGAGGACAGGCCAATCAGCCCCAGCATTTT. Its translation: CSFPRGQANQPQHF.